The 5 T cell receptor beta chains below all came from one sample that was sequenced in a study of T cells in localized non-small cell lung cancer. TCRdb keeps only in-frame clones here, not all; method: immunoSEQ multiplex PCR. The sample shows 40,000 or so clones, around 87% of them seen only once. The source was peripheral blood, collected before any cancer treatment. The receptors derive from a man between 40 and 70 years old with stage I lung adenocarcinoma.

The genes are TRBV4-1 and TRBJ2-3; D not resolved. The CDR3 runs 14 residues. Germline V gene lookup returns CDR1 MGHRA and CDR2 YSYEKL. V shed 0 bases and J shed 2 bases, with 6 bases lying between them. The CDR3 DNA reads TGCGCCAGCAGCCAAGATCGCATCACAGATACGCAGTATTTT. This sequence encodes CASSQDRITDTQYF.

This chain uses TRBV11-2 with TRBJ2-2, with a possible D match to TRBD1 (8 bases). Germline CDR1 reads SGHAT; CDR2 reads FQNNGV. CDR3 size: 18 residues. V dropped 5 bases and J dropped 5 bases, with 24 bases sitting between them. CDR3 in amino acids: CASSRNNRQGRGTGELFF. CDR3 coding DNA: TGTGCCAGCAGCAGGAACAACCGACAGGGGAGGGGAACCGGGGAGCTGTTTTTT.

V gene TRBV4-2 combines with J gene TRBJ2-2, with TRBD2 matching 9 bases. The CDR3 extends over 17 amino acids. Germline lookup yields CDR1 LGHNA and CDR2 YNFKEQ. Unmatched junction bases numbered 6, after V lost 0 bases and J lost 4 bases. In nucleotides, the CDR3 is TGTGCCAGCAGCCAAGATGGAGCGGGAGGTATCACCGGGGAGCTGTTTTTT. This gives the protein CASSQDGAGGITGELFF.

The J gene is TRBJ1-5, the V gene TRBV19, with a possible D match to TRBD1 (5 bases). V lost 3 bases to trimming and J lost 2 bases, with 11 bases between them. CDR1 LNHDA and CDR2 SQIVND come from the germline V gene (reference sequence). This CDR3 spans 15 amino acids. CDR3 nucleotides: TGTGCCAGTAGTATTGGGGGTAGGGGCAATCAGCCCCAGCATTTT. It encodes CASSIGGRGNQPQHF.

Within the sample, this clone is medium-sized. This chain joins TRBV27 and TRBJ2-7, with TRBD2 matching 13 bases. CDR3 size: 18 residues. With 4 bases clipped from V and 2 bases from J, the junction kept 11 bases outside the gene matches. Germline V gene data show CDR1 as MNHEY and CDR2 as SMNVEV (reference sequence). This chain's CDR3 is CASSSTSGRAPRPYEQYF. The DNA of the CDR3 is TGTGCCAGCAGTTCAACTAGCGGGAGGGCTCCTAGACCCTACGAGCAGTACTTC.